This T cell receptor (beta chain) was identified in a study of shared clonotypes between healthy human individuals. All donors were healthy HIV-negative adults lacking recent acute infections or vaccinations. At a deep level, the assay was run. Assay used: immunoSEQ multiplex PCR; TCRdb lists only in-frame clones, some missing. The sample holds more than 2,000,000 clones, 85% to 95% seen once. V lost 8 bases and J lost 3; bases outside the gene matches: 10. CDR1 is SNHLY, CDR2 FYNNEI, per germline. The CDR3 is made up of 14 amino acids. The sequence derives from a man aged 18 to 29 in good health. Some clones in this sample may be carry-over from other donors' samples. This sequence joins TRBV2 and TRBJ2-7; 7 bases are shared with TRBD2. The sample was naive CD4+ T cells from PBMCs. Subset denoted: CD45RA+ positively selected. The CDR3, as DNA: TGTGCCAGCCGACTAGCTCCGCTGGGCTACGAGCAGTACTTC. Translating it yields CASRLAPLGYEQYF.